The 11 T cell receptor beta chains listed next were all sequenced from one sample in a study of identical twins. From the 5' RACE reads, TCRdb called clonotypes with MiXCR, one entry per CDR3 protein. The profile shows 600,000 to 800,000 distinct CDR3 sequences, around 20% of them singletons. These same records also appear under a second study, on T cells expressing NK-cell markers.

Sequencing was performed on PBMCs. These receptor sequences come from a woman aged 18-29 years in good health.

In its sample, this clonotype was seen a few times. The CDR3 bases are TGTGCCAGCAAAGCGAGGGTTGTCACTGAAGCTTTCTTT. Encoded protein: CASKARVVTEAFF. The chain is built from TRBV19 and TRBJ1-1; D gene unclear. Germline V gene data show CDR1 as LNHDA and CDR2 as SQIVND (reference sequence). The CDR3 spans 13 residues. V was cut by 9 bases and J by 4 bases, with 15 bases left in between.

The sample holds one count of this clonotype. The chain uses TRBV3-1 and TRBJ2-4; D tentatively fits TRBD1 or TRBD2 (5 bases each). V was trimmed by 1 base and J by 2 bases, leaving 9 bases between them. Germline CDR1 is LGHDT and CDR2 is YNNKEL (reference sequence). This CDR3 spans 15 amino acids. The CDR3 sequence: CASSQGDLTKNIQYF. The CDR3 region has the DNA TGTGCCAGCAGCCAAGGGGACCTGACCAAAAACATTCAGTACTTC.

The chain is built from TRBV5-8 and TRBJ2-3; D might be TRBD1 (5 bases). The CDR3 loop spans 14 amino acids. The V gene lost 4 bases and the J gene lost 8 bases, with 17 bases spanning the gap. Germline V gene lookup returns CDR1 SGHTS and CDR2 YDEGEE. CDR3: CASSRKPQGGTQYF. In DNA, the CDR3 is TGTGCCAGCAGCCGGAAACCTCAGGGCGGTACGCAGTATTTT.

J is TRBJ2-3 and V is TRBV9, with 7 bases matching TRBD2. Trimming removed 3 bases from V and 5 bases from J; junction bases left unmatched: 9. The CDR3 is 15 residues long. The germline gives CDR1 SGDLS, CDR2 YYNGEE. The CDR3, as DNA: TGTGCCAGCAGCGGGGGAGGGGCGCATGGAGATACGCAGTATTTT. Its protein product is CASSGGGAHGDTQYF.

Ten or more counts support this clonotype. CDR3 protein: CASPTRGPFSYEQYF. The DNA for the CDR3 is TGTGCCAGCCCAACCAGGGGGCCCTTCTCCTACGAGCAGTACTTC. The chain joins TRBV6-1 to TRBJ2-7; 8 bases are a match to TRBD1. V dropped 8 bases and J dropped 0; count of bases not matched to a gene: 9. The CDR3 runs 15 residues. CDR1 is MNHNS, CDR2 SASEGT, per germline.

This chain links TRBV2 with TRBJ2-2, with D possibly being TRBD2 (5 bases). V was trimmed by 4 bases and J by 5 bases, leaving 5 bases between them. CDR1 is SNHLY and CDR2 is FYNNEI in the germline V gene. The CDR3 has 12 amino acids. This CDR3 reads CASSGRTGELFF. The CDR3, as DNA: TGTGCCAGCAGTGGGAGGACCGGGGAGCTGTTTTTT. The whole variable domain, filled in from reference TRBV2 and TRBJ2-2, reads EPEVTQTPSHQVTQMGQEVILRCVPISNHLYFYWYRQILGQKVEFLVSFYNNEISEKSEIFDDQFSVERPDGSNFTLKIRSTKLEDSAMYFCASSGRTGELFFGEGSRLTVL.

The table lists this clonotype with a few counts. This rearrangement joins TRBV10-3 to TRBJ2-7; 12 bases fit TRBD2. The germline V gene encodes CDR1 ENHRY and CDR2 SYGVKD. V dropped 10 bases and J dropped 1; count of bases not matched to a gene: 11. The CDR3 loop spans 16 amino acids. CDR3 bases: TGTGCCACTTGCCAGCCTGGGACTAGCGGGTCCTACGAGCAGTACTTC. This translates into CATCQPGTSGSYEQYF.

V is TRBV5-1 and J is TRBJ2-5, with 8 bases aligning to TRBD1. Looked up from germline, CDR1 is SGHRS and CDR2 is YFSETQ. With V trimmed by 4 bases and J by 1 base, 6 bases remained unmatched. The CDR3 runs 15 residues. DNA for the CDR3: TGCGCCAGCAGCCCACACGGACAGGGCCAAGAGACCCAGTACTTC. The encoded protein is CASSPHGQGQETQYF.

This clonotype was detected once. The chain links TRBV11-1 to TRBJ1-1; tentative D call: TRBD1 (5 bases). The CDR3 is made up of 13 amino acids. Germline assignment: CDR1 SGHAT and CDR2 FQDESV (reference sequence). Trimming pared 7 bases from V and 1 base from J, leaving 10 bases between. As DNA, the CDR3 is TGTGCCAGCAACCCAGGGTCGAACACTGAAGCTTTCTTT. Translating gives CASNPGSNTEAFF.

The chain is built from TRBV29-1 and TRBJ1-2, with D possibly TRBD1 on 5 matching bases. V gave up 3 bases and J gave up 1 base, with 9 bases separating them. The germline V gene encodes CDR1 SQVTM and CDR2 ANQGSEA. This CDR3 is built from 13 residues. The CDR3 reads CSVDADSNYGYTF. CDR3 coding DNA: TGCAGCGTTGACGCCGACAGTAACTATGGCTACACCTTC.

This clonotype was found a few times. V is TRBV5-1 and J is TRBJ1-1; possible D gene TRBD1, 5 bases. The CDR3 length is 15 residues. The V end was cut by 3 bases, the J end by 3 bases, with 15 bases between. Germline V gene data show CDR1 as SGHRS and CDR2 as YFSETQ. The DNA for the CDR3 is TGCGCCAGCAGCTACACCGGGACCGCCGACACTGAAGCTTTCTTT. It is translated as CASSYTGTADTEAFF.